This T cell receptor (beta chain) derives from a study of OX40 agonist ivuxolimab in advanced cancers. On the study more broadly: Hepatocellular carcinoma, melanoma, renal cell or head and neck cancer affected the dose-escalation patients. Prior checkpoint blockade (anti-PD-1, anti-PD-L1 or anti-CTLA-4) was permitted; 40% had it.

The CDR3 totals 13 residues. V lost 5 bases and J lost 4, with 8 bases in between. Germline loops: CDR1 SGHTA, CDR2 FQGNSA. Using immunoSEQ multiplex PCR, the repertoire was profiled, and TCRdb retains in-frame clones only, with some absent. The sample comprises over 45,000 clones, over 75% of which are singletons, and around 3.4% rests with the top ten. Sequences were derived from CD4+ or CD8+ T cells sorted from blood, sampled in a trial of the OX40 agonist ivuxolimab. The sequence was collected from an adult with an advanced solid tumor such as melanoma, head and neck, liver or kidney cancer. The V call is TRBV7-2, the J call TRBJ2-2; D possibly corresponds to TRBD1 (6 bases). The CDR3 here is CASSPQGTGELFF. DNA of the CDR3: TGTGCCAGCAGCCCACAGGGCACCGGGGAGCTGTTTTTT.